What follows are 15 T cell receptor beta chains derived from one specimen sequenced in a study of neurological immune-mediated disorders. TCRdb redid the calling of the 5' RACE reads with MiXCR, one entry per CDR3 protein. Of about 46,000 distinct CDR3 sequences in the sample, 2.5% to 3.5% were seen once. Sequenced input: PBMCs. These receptors all come from a woman in her forties or fifties with multiple sclerosis.

This clonotype showed up many times. The chain recombines TRBV7-9 with TRBJ1-1, with D unclear. CDR3 length: 13 residues. V was clipped by 5 bases and J by 8 bases, with 15 bases between them. Germline V CDR1 and CDR2: SEHNR, FQNEAQ (reference sequence). CDR3 protein: CASSPARATEAFF. CDR3 in DNA: TGTGCCAGCAGCCCCGCTAGGGCCACAGAAGCTTTCTTT.

This clonotype has ten or more counts. This rearrangement joins TRBV5-1 to TRBJ1-4; D unclear. The length of the CDR3 is 13 residues. Trimming cost V 5 bases and J 5 bases, with 10 bases left between them. Per the germline V gene, CDR1 is SGHRS and CDR2 is YFSETQ. The CDR3 protein is CASSPDGNEKLFF. The CDR3 DNA follows: TGCGCCAGCAGTCCCGACGGAAATGAAAAACTGTTTTTT. The variable domain in full, with the rest retrieved from reference TRBV5-1 and TRBJ1-4, is KAGVTQTPRYLIKTRGQQVTLSCSPISGHRSVSWYQQTPGQGLQFLFEYFSETQRNKGNFPGRFSGRQFSNSRSEMNVSTLELGDSALYLCASSPDGNEKLFFGSGTQLSVL.

This clonotype was counted many times. V gene TRBV9 combines with J gene TRBJ2-1, with 7 bases that match TRBD2. The CDR3 contains 13 residues. From germline, CDR1 is SGDLS and CDR2 YYNGEE. V shed 3 bases, J shed 9 bases, and the junction held 6 bases outside the gene matches. CDR3 DNA: TGTGCCAGCAGCGGGAGCGGGGACGGTGAGCAGTTCTTC. Protein product: CASSGSGDGEQFF.

In its sample, this clonotype was seen many times. This chain links TRBV25-1 with TRBJ2-3; TRBD1 agrees at 10 bases. The CDR3 runs to 16 residues. V lost 5 bases, J lost 2 bases, and 7 bases stayed unmatched. Germline CDR1 and CDR2: MGHDK and SYGVNS. The CDR3 region is CASSKLGQGNTDTQYF. The CDR3 bases are TGTGCCAGCAGTAAATTGGGACAGGGGAACACAGATACGCAGTATTTT.

Ten or more counts support this clonotype. The chain couples TRBV7-2 to TRBJ2-5; 7 bases align to TRBD1. J lost 0 bases, V lost 3 bases, and 10 bases had no gene match. There are 17 residues in the CDR3. Looked up from germline, CDR1 is SGHTA and CDR2 is FQGNSA. CDR3 in DNA: TGTGCCAGCAGCTTGGGACAGCAGTTTCTGTACCAAGAGACCCAGTACTTC. Protein sequence: CASSLGQQFLYQETQYF.

There are many counts of this clonotype. The gene calls are TRBV4-1 and TRBJ2-1; D is uncertain. This CDR3 region has 15 residues. V was shortened by 0 bases and J by 5 bases, with 11 bases between the two germline ends. Germline V gene data show CDR1 as MGHRA and CDR2 as YSYEKL. CDR3 DNA: TGCGCCAGCAGCCAAGATCCCCGAAGGGACAATGAGCAGTTCTTC. Translation: CASSQDPRRDNEQFF.

This clonotype has at least ten counts. This sequence joins TRBV4-1 and TRBJ2-5; weak D call: TRBD1 (5 bases). The CDR3 length is 16 residues. The V end was cut by 5 bases, the J end by 1 base, with 17 bases between. CDR1 is MGHRA, CDR2 YSYEKL, per germline. This CDR3 is CASSSRPLRAQETQYF. CDR3 DNA: TGCGCCAGCAGCTCAAGACCGCTCAGGGCCCAAGAGACCCAGTACTTC.

This clonotype was counted at least ten times. The rearrangement joins TRBV6-2 or TRBV6-3 to TRBJ2-5, with D maybe TRBD2 (5 bases). The CDR3 is 16 amino acids. The V end was cut by 2 bases, the J end by 1 base, with 14 bases between. The germline V gene encodes CDR1 MNHEY and CDR2 SVGEGT. The CDR3, as DNA: TGTGCCAGCAGTTACGACCGGGAAAACCTCCAAGAGACCCAGTACTTC. Amino acids: CASSYDRENLQETQYF.

In this sample, this clonotype turned up many times. The gene calls are TRBV7-2 and TRBJ2-1; D possibly corresponds to TRBD2 (5 bases). Germline values: CDR1 SGHTA, CDR2 FQGNSA. The CDR3 spans 12 residues. The ends were cut back, 2 bases at V and 11 bases at J, with 10 bases in the middle. The CDR3 loop reads CASSLYTGKQFF. The CDR3 DNA sequence: TGTGCCAGCAGCTTATACACGGGAAAGCAGTTCTTC.

In this sample, this clonotype turned up many times. The chain employs TRBV10-3 and TRBJ1-4; a weak D match, TRBD1 (5 bases). The CDR3 runs to 14 residues. The germline CDR1 and CDR2 sequences are ENHRY and SYGVKD. Trimming removed 6 bases at V and 6 bases at J, with 14 bases between. The CDR3 reads CAIRSPGRDEKLFF. DNA for the CDR3: TGTGCCATCAGAAGCCCAGGGAGGGATGAAAAACTGTTTTTT.

As to this clonotype: This may be a read error: a much more frequent sequence differs by one nucleotide. The chain couples TRBV5-1 to TRBJ2-2, with D possibly being TRBD1 (6 bases). Between the trimmed V and J ends, which lost 2 bases and 15 bases, there was a span of 20 bases. This CDR3 comprises 14 residues. Per germline, CDR1 SGHRS and CDR2 YFSETQ. For the CDR3, the DNA is TGCGCCAGCAGCTTTTCTACAGGGACGACAGATTTGTTTTTT. This sequence encodes CASSFSTGTTDLFF.

This clonotype was counted ten times or more. The chain joins TRBV3-1 to TRBJ2-4; no reliable D call. The V and J ends lost 4 bases and 0 bases respectively, with 16 bases between them. This CDR3 region has 17 residues. CDR1 and CDR2 from the germline V gene are LGHDT and YNNKEL (reference sequence). CDR3: CASSPRHSPLAKNIQYF. For the CDR3, the DNA is TGTGCCAGCAGCCCTCGACACTCCCCTCTAGCCAAAAACATTCAGTACTTC.

This clonotype was observed many times. The rearrangement uses TRBV20-1 and TRBJ2-1; TRBD1 or TRBD2 may be the D gene (5 bases each). V shed 6 bases and J shed 3 bases, with 12 bases lying between them. The germline V gene encodes CDR1 DFQATT and CDR2 SNEGSKA (reference sequence). The CDR3 contains 13 residues. CDR3 protein: CSALRDRYNEQFF. CDR3 DNA: TGCAGTGCCCTCCGGGACCGCTACAATGAGCAGTTCTTC.

Regarding this clonotype: Possible read error: a much larger clone is one base away. Because the CDR3 is missing its conserved closing phenylalanine or tryptophan, this is likely a read error. The V call is TRBV29-1, the J call TRBJ1-2; 7 nucleotides agree with TRBD1. The V gene's germline CDR1 is SQVTM and CDR2 ANQGSEA. V trimming: 4 bases; J trimming: 4 bases; junction bases outside the gene matches: 6. The CDR3 covers 13 residues. CDR3 loop: CSVAQGRSYGYTC. CDR3 DNA sequence: TGCAGCGTTGCACAGGGGCGATCCTATGGCTACACCTGC.

This clonotype has at least ten counts. The V and J genes are TRBV11-2 and TRBJ2-2, with D possibly being TRBD1 (6 bases). V lost 5 bases, J lost 4 bases, and 14 bases lay in between. The germline gives CDR1 SGHAT, CDR2 FQNNGV. There are 15 residues in the CDR3. CDR3 loop: CASSLRGTRTGELFF. CDR3 nucleotides: TGTGCCAGCAGCCTCAGGGGAACGCGCACCGGGGAGCTGTTTTTT.